Listed below are T cell receptor beta chains from one sample, sequenced in a study of cytomegalovirus exposure and HLA in healthy donors. Clones were read by immunoSEQ multiplex PCR, and TCRdb kept only the in-frame ones, dropping some. The specimen's table records under 200,000 clones. Sequenced input: PBMCs. The receptors stem from a man aged 25 to 40 in good health and CMV-seronegative. Both conserved end residues are part of each CDR3. A D gene is named only where the DNA matches it firmly.

TRBD2,TRBV30,TRBJ2-5,CAWSVGASGDQETQYF,TGTGCCTGGAGTGTAGGGGCCAGCGGGGACCAAGAGACCCAGTACTTC
TRBD1,TRBV6-5,TRBJ2-7,CASFPRTGGREQYF,TGTGCCAGCTTCCCGAGGACAGGAGGTCGAGAGCAGTACTTC
NA,TRBV18,TRBJ2-4,CASSPPLEGSKNIQYF,TGTGCCAGCTCACCACCTCTCGAGGGTTCCAAAAACATTCAGTACTTC
TRBD2,TRBV27,TRBJ2-7,CASRRQGEWGGYYEQYF,TGTGCCAGCAGGCGGCAGGGAGAATGGGGAGGGTACTACGAGCAGTACTTC
NA,TRBV29-1,TRBJ1-1,CSVGGRLRGDTEAFF,TGCAGCGTTGGGGGCCGGCTGCGGGGGGACACTGAAGCTTTCTTT
NA,TRBV9,TRBJ2-5,CASSVTGMYQETQYF,TGTGCCAGCAGCGTAACAGGAATGTACCAAGAGACCCAGTACTTC
TRBD1,TRBV2,TRBJ2-3,CASSEGRGRLYF,TGTGCCAGCAGTGAAGGCAGGGGGCGCCTGTATTTT
NA,TRBV19,TRBJ2-5,CASSRQIQETQYF,TGTGCCAGTAGCCGACAGATTCAAGAGACCCAGTACTTC
TRBD2,TRBV7-3,TRBJ2-1,CASSLLAGGPSEQFF,TGTGCCAGCAGCTTACTAGCGGGAGGGCCTAGTGAGCAGTTCTTC
NA,TRBV7-7,TRBJ2-5,CASSPRGQETQYF,TGTGCCAGCAGTCCCCGCGGTCAAGAGACCCAGTACTTC
TRBD1,TRBV19,TRBJ1-5,CASNLRRQGVSNQPQHF,TGTGCCAGTAACCTGAGGAGACAGGGAGTTAGCAATCAGCCCCAGCATTTT
NA,TRBV6-4,TRBJ2-2,CASSDLAGANTGELFF,TGTGCCAGCAGTGACCTTGCGGGGGCCAACACCGGGGAGCTGTTTTTT
NA,TRBV6-5,TRBJ1-5,CASSYRAGHSEKPQHF,TGTGCCAGCAGTTACAGAGCGGGACACAGCGAAAAGCCCCAGCATTTT
TRBD2,TRBV5-1,TRBJ2-7,CASSPSGRTREQYF,TGCGCCAGCAGCCCAAGCGGGAGGACCCGCGAGCAGTACTTC
NA,TRBV6-4,TRBJ1-1,CASSDDGGEAFF,TGTGCCAGCAGTGACGACGGGGGAGAAGCTTTCTTT
NA,TRBV27,TRBJ1-5,CASSLSRQGWDQPQHF,TGTGCCAGCAGTTTATCGCGGCAGGGTTGGGATCAGCCCCAGCATTTT
TRBD1,TRBV18,TRBJ1-1,CASSQGTGEGTEAFF,TGTGCCAGCTCACAGGGGACAGGGGAAGGTACTGAAGCTTTCTTT
NA,TRBV12-5,TRBJ2-5,CASGLPRGSGTQRYF,TGTGCTAGTGGTTTGCCCCGAGGCTCCGGGACACAACGGTACTTC
TRBD1,TRBV19,TRBJ1-1,CASSNQGVGTEAFF,TGTGCCAGTTCCAATCAGGGGGTAGGTACTGAAGCTTTCTTT
NA,TRBV7-3,TRBJ1-1,CASSLTLGQNTEAFF,TGTGCCAGCAGCTTAACCCTCGGACAGAACACTGAAGCTTTCTTT
NA,TRBV6-1,TRBJ1-1,CASSEVVRTEAFF,TGTGCCAGCAGTGAAGTTGTGCGAACTGAAGCTTTCTTT
TRBD2,TRBV7-6,TRBJ2-1,CASSYRRGSGNEQFF,TGTGCCAGCAGTTACCGGCGGGGGAGTGGTAATGAGCAGTTCTTC
TRBD2,TRBV6-5,TRBJ2-3,CASSYGLAGTDTQYF,TGTGCCAGCAGTTATGGTCTAGCGGGCACAGATACGCAGTATTTT
NA,TRBV30,TRBJ1-5,CAWSPRGDQPQHF,TGTGCCTGGAGTCCCCGCGGGGATCAGCCCCAGCATTTT
NA,TRBV19,TRBJ1-5,CASSPFLDQPQHF,TGTGCCAGTAGTCCGTTCCTAGATCAGCCCCAGCATTTT
TRBD1,TRBV30,TRBJ2-7,CAWSVRSGGVYEQYF,TGTGCCTGGAGTGTAAGGTCAGGGGGTGTGTACGAGCAGTACTTC
NA,TRBV27,TRBJ2-1,CASSFGGKGNEQFF,TGTGCCAGCAGTTTTGGCGGGAAAGGCAATGAGCAGTTCTTC
NA,TRBV27,TRBJ1-5,CASSLNLEGRENQPQHF,TGTGCCAGCAGTCTAAACCTGGAGGGGAGGGAGAATCAGCCCCAGCATTTT
TRBD1,TRBV2,TRBJ1-5,CASSGDRQRSPQHF,TGTGCCAGCAGTGGGGACAGGCAGCGTTCGCCCCAGCATTTT
NA,TRBV2,TRBJ2-5,CASRRTPQETQYF,TGTGCCAGCAGAAGGACACCCCAAGAGACCCAGTACTTC
TRBD2,TRBV10-3,TRBJ2-5,CAISESGGRGQETQYF,TGTGCCATCAGTGAGTCGGGCGGGAGGGGTCAAGAGACCCAGTACTTC